This TCR beta chain appears in the sequencing data of a study of cytomegalovirus exposure and HLA in healthy donors. Whole-study results and caveats: It was assumed in the presence/absence analyses that sequencing depth was roughly uniform across donors. Per a later analysis, roughly 17,000 TCR beta sequences showed association with HLA alleles at 0.05 false discovery rate.

13 Jbeta primers and 60 Vbeta primers were used for the PCR. Per the authors' pipeline: Unique TCR beta chains totaled roughly 81 million in a later count, with about 11 million of them shared. Measured with immunoSEQ multiplex PCR; TCRdb has only the in-frame clones, and not every one. V, J and clone size were drawn from that table, and D and trimming were deduced from the DNA. The sample holds fewer than 120,000 clones; around three quarters are singletons and the top ten take roughly 1.2%. Germline loops: CDR1 MNHEY, CDR2 SVGAGI. The V and J ends lost 6 bases and 5 bases, in that order; junction bases with no gene match: 4. There are 14 residues in the CDR3. With regard to this clone: Its antigen is not identified.

Donors had nominal health at sampling but likely had unrecorded immune exposures. The specimen sequenced was PBMCs. The TCR was taken from a woman in her twenties or thirties in good health and CMV-seronegative. This rearrangement joins TRBV6-5 to TRBJ1-3, with TRBD1 matching 10 bases. CDR3 nucleotide sequence: TGTGCCAGCAGCCCGGACAGGGGGAGAAACACCATATATTTT. Translation: CASSPDRGRNTIYF.